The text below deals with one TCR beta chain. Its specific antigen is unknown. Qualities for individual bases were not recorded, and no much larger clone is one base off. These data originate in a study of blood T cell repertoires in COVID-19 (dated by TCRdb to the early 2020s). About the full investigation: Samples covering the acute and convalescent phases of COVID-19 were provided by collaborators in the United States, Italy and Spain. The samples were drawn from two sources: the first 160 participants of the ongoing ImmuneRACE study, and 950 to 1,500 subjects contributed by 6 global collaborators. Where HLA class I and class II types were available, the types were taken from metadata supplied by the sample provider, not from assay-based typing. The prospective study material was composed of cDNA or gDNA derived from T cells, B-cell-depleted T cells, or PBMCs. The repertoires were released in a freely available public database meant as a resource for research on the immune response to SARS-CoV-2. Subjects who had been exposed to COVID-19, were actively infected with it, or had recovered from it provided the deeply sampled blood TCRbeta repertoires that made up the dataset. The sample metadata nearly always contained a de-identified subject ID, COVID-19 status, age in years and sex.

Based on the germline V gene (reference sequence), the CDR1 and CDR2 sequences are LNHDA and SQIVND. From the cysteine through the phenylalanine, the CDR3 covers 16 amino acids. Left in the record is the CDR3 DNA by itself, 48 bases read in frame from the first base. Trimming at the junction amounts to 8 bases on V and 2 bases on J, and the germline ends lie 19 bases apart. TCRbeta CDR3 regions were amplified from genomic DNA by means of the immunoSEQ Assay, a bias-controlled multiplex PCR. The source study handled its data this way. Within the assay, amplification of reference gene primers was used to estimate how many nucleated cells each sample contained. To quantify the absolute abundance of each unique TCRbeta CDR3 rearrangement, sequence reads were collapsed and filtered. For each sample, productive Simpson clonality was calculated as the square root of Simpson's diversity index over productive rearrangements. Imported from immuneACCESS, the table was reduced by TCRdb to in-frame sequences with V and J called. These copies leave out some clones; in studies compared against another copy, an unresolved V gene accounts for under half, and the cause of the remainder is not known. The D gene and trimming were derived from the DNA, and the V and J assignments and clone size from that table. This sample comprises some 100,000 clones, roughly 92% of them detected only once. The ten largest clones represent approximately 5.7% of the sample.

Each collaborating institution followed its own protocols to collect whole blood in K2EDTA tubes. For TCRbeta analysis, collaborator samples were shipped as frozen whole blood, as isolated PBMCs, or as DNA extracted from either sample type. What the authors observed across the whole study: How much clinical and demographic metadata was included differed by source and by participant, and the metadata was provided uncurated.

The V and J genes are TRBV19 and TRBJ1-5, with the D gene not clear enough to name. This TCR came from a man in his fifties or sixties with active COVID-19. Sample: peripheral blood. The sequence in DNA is TGTGCCAGTCAAAAACTCGACTTTCCGGGCAATCAGCCCCAGCATTTT. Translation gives CASQKLDFPGNQPQHF.